The 12 T cell receptor beta chains below were found in one sample sequenced in a study of monozygotic twins with inflammatory bowel disease. TCRdb reprocessed the 5' RACE reads and keeps a single row for each CDR3 protein, giving no DNA. Its table records around 220,000 distinct CDR3 sequences. What was sequenced was blood. The receptors were gathered from a human donor with ulcerative colitis or Crohn's disease, or a healthy co-twin of an affected twin (not recorded which).

V and J are TRBV19 and TRBJ1-2. The germline CDR1 and CDR2 sequences are LNHDA and SQIVND (reference sequence). The CDR3 has 13 residues. CDR3 in amino acids: CASSINVDYGYTF.

J is TRBJ1-1 and V is TRBV18. The CDR3 extends over 16 amino acids. CDR1 is KGHSH, CDR2 LQKENI, per germline. CDR3 region: CASSPRQLSMNTEAFF.

This chain connects TRBV19 to TRBJ2-7; there is no DNA to check the TCRdb D call of TRBD1. The CDR3 loop spans 14 amino acids. CDR1 and CDR2 from the germline V gene are LNHDA and SQIVND (reference sequence). CDR3 sequence: CASSSPDRTGEQYF.

CDR3 loop: CASSPKEGTNTEAFF. The rearrangement uses TRBV18 and TRBJ1-1. The germline V gene has CDR1 KGHSH and CDR2 LQKENI. This CDR3 contains 15 residues.

The genes are TRBV12-3 or TRBV12-4 and TRBJ1-3; TCRdb picks TRBD1, but there is no DNA to check that call. This CDR3 comprises 14 residues. CDR3 amino acids: CASRSGGAVNTIYF.

This chain links TRBV7-9 with TRBJ1-6; TCRdb returns TRBD1, unconfirmable since there is no DNA. In germline, CDR1 is SEHNR, CDR2 FQNEAQ (reference sequence). The length of the CDR3 is 14 residues. CDR3 region: CASSLMGDNSPLHF.

The chain couples TRBV7-2 to TRBJ2-7; the D gene TCRdb calls, TRBD2, cannot be checked with no DNA. CDR1 and CDR2 (germline): SGHTA, FQGNSA. This CDR3 has 16 amino acids. This chain's CDR3 is CASSLSTSGYSYEQYF. Full variable domain (outside the CDR3, taken from reference TRBV7-2 and TRBJ2-7): GAGVSQSPSNKVTEKGKDVELRCDPISGHTALYWYRQSLGQGLEFLIYFQGNSAPDKSGLPSDRFSAERTGGSVSTLTIQRTQQEDSAVYLCASSLSTSGYSYEQYFGPGTRLTVT.

The chain joins TRBV3-1 to TRBJ2-2; with no DNA, the TCRdb D assignment of TRBD1 cannot be verified. Germline V gene data show CDR1 as LGHDT and CDR2 as YNNKEL (reference sequence). This CDR3 region has 15 residues. Here the CDR3 reads CASSQTGEATGELFF.

V is TRBV7-2 and J is TRBJ1-3. Germline CDR1 reads SGHTA; CDR2 reads FQGNSA. The CDR3 loop spans 14 amino acids. The CDR3 loop is CASSSGLSGNTIYF.

The CDR3 loop is CASSYSVRPSNEKLFF. The rearrangement uses TRBV6-5 and TRBJ1-4. This CDR3 has 16 residues. The germline V gene encodes CDR1 MNHEY and CDR2 SVGAGI.

The V gene is TRBV6-5, the J gene TRBJ2-3; TCRdb returns TRBD2, unconfirmable since there is no DNA. Germline V gives CDR1 MNHEY, CDR2 SVGAGI. This CDR3 has 18 residues. The CDR3 is CASSYVLGGVLGTDTQYF.

This rearrangement joins TRBV4-1 to TRBJ2-3; TCRdb's assignment of TRBD2 cannot be checked, as there is no DNA. The CDR3 runs to 18 residues. The germline V gene has CDR1 MGHRA and CDR2 YSYEKL. CDR3: CASSPPGTSGGSTDTQYF.